This TCR beta chain was documented in a study of cytomegalovirus exposure and HLA in healthy donors. Study-level results: Later analysis found that TCR beta chains associated with HLA were more clonally expanded than other, equally common chains.

The PCR had 60 Vbeta and 13 Jbeta primers. Sequencing used immunoSEQ multiplex PCR; TCRdb keeps in-frame clones, though not all of them. The table records 45,000 to 65,000 clones, approximately 70% of them present only once. Comments on this clone: What it recognizes is unknown.

The clonotype was recovered from a woman in her 50s in good health and CMV-seropositive. Sequenced: PBMCs.

CDR3 amino acids: CASRLGGGHGYTF. The CDR3 DNA sequence: TGTGCCAGCCGGCTGGGCGGGGGCCATGGCTACACCTTC. This chain joins TRBV7-2 and TRBJ1-2, with D possibly TRBD1 on 6 matching bases. Per germline, CDR1 SGHTA and CDR2 FQGNSA. With 8 bases removed from V and 6 bases from J, the gap between germline ends came to 16 bases. This CDR3 is 13 amino acids long.